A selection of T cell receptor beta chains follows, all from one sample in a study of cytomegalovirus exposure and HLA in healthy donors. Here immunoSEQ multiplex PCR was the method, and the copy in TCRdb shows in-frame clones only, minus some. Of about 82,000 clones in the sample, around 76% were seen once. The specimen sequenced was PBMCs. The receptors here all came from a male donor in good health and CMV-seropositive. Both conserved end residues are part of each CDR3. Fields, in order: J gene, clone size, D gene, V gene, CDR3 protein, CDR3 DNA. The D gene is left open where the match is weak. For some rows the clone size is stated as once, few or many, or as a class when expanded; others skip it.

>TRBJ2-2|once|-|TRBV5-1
CASSLGQSGELFF
TGCGCCAGCAGCTTGGGACAGTCCGGGGAGCTGTTTTTT
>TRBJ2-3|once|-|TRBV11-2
CASSLTDITDTQYF
TGTGCCAGCAGCCTGACAGACATAACAGATACGCAGTATTTT
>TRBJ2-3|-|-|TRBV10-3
CAISGSGGGADTQYF
TGTGCCATCAGTGGCTCGGGAGGGGGCGCAGATACGCAGTATTTT
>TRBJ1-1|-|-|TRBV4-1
CASSQAPNNMNTEAFF
TGCGCCAGCAGCCAAGCTCCCAACAACATGAACACTGAAGCTTTCTTT
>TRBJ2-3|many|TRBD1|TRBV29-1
CSDTTGATDTQYF
TGCAGCGACACCACAGGGGCCACAGATACGCAGTATTTT
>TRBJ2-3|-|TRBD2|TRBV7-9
CASSLGLAGGQITDTQYF
TGTGCCAGCAGCTTAGGACTAGCGGGAGGCCAAATCACAGATACGCAGTATTTT
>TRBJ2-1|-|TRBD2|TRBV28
CASEGPGLGYNEQFF
TGTGCCTCCGAGGGCCCGGGACTAGGATACAATGAGCAGTTCTTC
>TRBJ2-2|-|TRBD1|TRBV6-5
CASSYQGAAGELFF
TGTGCCAGCAGTTATCAGGGGGCGGCCGGGGAGCTGTTTTTT
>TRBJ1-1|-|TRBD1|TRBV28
CASSLEQGSGEAFF
TGTGCCAGCAGTCTTGAACAGGGGTCGGGTGAAGCTTTCTTT
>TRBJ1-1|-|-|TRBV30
CAWSVNYDTEAFF
TGTGCCTGGAGTGTGAACTACGACACTGAAGCTTTCTTT
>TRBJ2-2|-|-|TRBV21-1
CASSRLAGVYTGELFF
TGTGCCAGCAGCAGACTAGCGGGAGTTTACACCGGGGAGCTGTTTTTT
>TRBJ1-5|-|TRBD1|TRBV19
CASDTGGFGNQPQHF
TGTGCCAGTGATACAGGGGGCTTTGGGAATCAGCCCCAGCATTTT
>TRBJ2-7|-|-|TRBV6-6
CASIETGGSYEQYF
TGTGCCAGCATCGAGACAGGAGGCTCCTACGAGCAGTACTTC
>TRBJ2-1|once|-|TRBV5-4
CASSLEWGPSYNEQFF
TGTGCCAGCAGCTTGGAGTGGGGGCCCTCCTACAATGAGCAGTTCTTC
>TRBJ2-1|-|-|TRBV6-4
CASSELPGLEQFF
TGTGCCAGCAGTGAACTCCCCGGTCTTGAGCAGTTCTTC
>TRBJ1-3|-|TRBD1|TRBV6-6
CASSSGTAGNTIYF
TGTGCCAGCAGTTCCGGGACAGCTGGAAACACCATATATTTT
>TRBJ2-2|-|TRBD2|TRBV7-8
CASSLGREGKIGELFF
TGTGCCAGCAGCTTAGGCCGGGAGGGGAAGATCGGGGAGCTGTTTTTT
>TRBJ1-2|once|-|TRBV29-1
CSVPHRGGYTF
TGCAGCGTCCCCCATCGAGGCGGCTACACCTTC
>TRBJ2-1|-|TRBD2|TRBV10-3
CAIGIAGGKDEQFF
TGTGCCATCGGTATAGCGGGAGGGAAGGATGAGCAGTTCTTC
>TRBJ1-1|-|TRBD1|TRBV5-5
CASSPGQGLNTEAFF
TGTGCCAGCAGCCCCGGACAGGGCCTGAACACTGAAGCTTTCTTT
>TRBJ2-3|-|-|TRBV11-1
CASSLAKGDTQYF
TGTGCCAGCAGCTTAGCGAAGGGGGATACGCAGTATTTT
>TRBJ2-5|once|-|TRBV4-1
CASSQVLGTQYF
TGCGCCAGCAGCCAAGTGCTAGGGACCCAGTACTTC
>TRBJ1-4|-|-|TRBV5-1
CASSFGGGPNEKLFF
TGCGCCAGCAGCTTTGGTGGGGGCCCTAATGAAAAACTGTTTTTT
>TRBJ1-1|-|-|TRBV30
CAWSITDGAGRAFF
TGTGCCTGGAGTATCACGGACGGGGCGGGGAGGGCTTTCTTT
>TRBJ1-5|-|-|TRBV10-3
CAISESGPNQPQHF
TGTGCCATCAGTGAGTCGGGGCCTAATCAGCCCCAGCATTTT
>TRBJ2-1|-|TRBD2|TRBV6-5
CASRPISGGNNEQFF
TGTGCCAGCAGACCTATTAGCGGGGGGAACAATGAGCAGTTCTTC
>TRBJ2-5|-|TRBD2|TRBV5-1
CASSLGVAGAGETQYF
TGCGCCAGCAGCTTGGGCGTAGCGGGAGCGGGAGAGACCCAGTACTTC
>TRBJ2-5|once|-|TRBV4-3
CASSQRSGQTQYF
TGCGCCAGCAGCCAAAGATCTGGGCAGACCCAGTACTTC
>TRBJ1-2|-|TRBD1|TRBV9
CASSVGGDRNNYGYTF
TGTGCCAGCAGCGTAGGAGGGGACAGGAATAACTATGGCTACACCTTC
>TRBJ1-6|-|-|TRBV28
CASTEVESSYNSPLHF
TGTGCCAGCACCGAAGTGGAGAGCTCCTATAATTCACCCCTCCACTTT
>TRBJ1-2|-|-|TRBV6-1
CASSDMMQGGYTF
TGTGCCAGTTCCGACATGATGCAAGGAGGCTACACCTTC
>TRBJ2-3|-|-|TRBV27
CASSLATGKDTQYF
TGTGCCAGCAGTTTAGCGACAGGAAAAGATACGCAGTATTTT
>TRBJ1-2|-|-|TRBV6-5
CASSSGCGYTF
TGTGCCAGCAGCTCCGGGTGTGGCTACACCTTC
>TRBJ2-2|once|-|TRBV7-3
CASSRASSGELFF
TGTGCCAGCAGCCGAGCTAGCTCCGGGGAGCTGTTTTTT
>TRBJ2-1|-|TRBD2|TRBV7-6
CASSFDSGAYNEQFF
TGTGCCAGCAGCTTCGATAGCGGGGCCTACAATGAGCAGTTCTTC
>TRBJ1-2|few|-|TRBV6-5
CASSQGGRNYYGYTF
TGTGCCAGCAGTCAAGGGGGACGGAACTACTATGGCTACACCTTC
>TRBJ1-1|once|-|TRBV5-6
CASSLRGPMNTEAFF
TGTGCCAGCAGCTTGAGGGGCCCCATGAACACTGAAGCTTTCTTT
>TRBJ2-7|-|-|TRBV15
CATSRTSRLQYF
TGTGCCACCAGCAGAACGTCAAGACTCCAGTACTTC
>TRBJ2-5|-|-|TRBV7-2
CASSFERAGTQYF
TGTGCCAGCAGCTTTGAAAGGGCGGGGACCCAGTACTTC
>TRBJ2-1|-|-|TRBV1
CTSIAFPSGGGNVCPSLYNEQFF
TGCACCAGCATCGCTTTCCCTAGTGGGGGAGGCAATGTCTGCCCCTCCCTTTACAATGAGCAGTTCTTC
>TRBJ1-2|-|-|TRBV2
CASRERGGRNYGYTF
TGTGCCAGCAGGGAGCGGGGGGGGAGAAACTATGGCTACACCTTC
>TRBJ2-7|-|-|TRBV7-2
CASSPLTGQQATRVYF
TGTGCCAGCAGCCCGCTTACCGGACAGCAGGCAACCCGGGTGTACTTC
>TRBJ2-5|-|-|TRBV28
CATTPLGRETQYF
TGTGCCACGACTCCGCTGGGTCGAGAGACCCAGTACTTC
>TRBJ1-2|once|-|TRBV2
CASSESWQASYGYTF
TGTGCCAGCAGTGAGAGTTGGCAGGCCTCCTATGGCTACACCTTC
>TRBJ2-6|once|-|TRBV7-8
CASSFSSSGANVLTF
TGTGCCAGCAGTTTTAGCAGCTCTGGGGCCAACGTCCTGACTTTC
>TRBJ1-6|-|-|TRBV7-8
CASSLEQSSYNSPLHF
TGTGCCAGCAGCTTAGAACAAAGCTCCTATAATTCACCCCTCCACTTT
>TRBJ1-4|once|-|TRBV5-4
CASSLARGIGSTNEKLFF
TGTGCCAGCAGCTTGGCCAGGGGAATAGGGTCAACTAATGAAAAACTGTTTTTT
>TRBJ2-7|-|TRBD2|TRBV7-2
CASGRQGGFYEQYF
TGTGCCAGCGGACGCCAGGGAGGGTTCTACGAGCAGTACTTC
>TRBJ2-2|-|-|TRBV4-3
CASSHRPAGELFF
TGCGCCAGCAGCCACCGCCCGGCCGGGGAGCTGTTTTTT
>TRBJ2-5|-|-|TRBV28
CASSLIDSQETQYF
TGTGCCAGCAGTTTAATCGACAGCCAAGAGACCCAGTACTTC